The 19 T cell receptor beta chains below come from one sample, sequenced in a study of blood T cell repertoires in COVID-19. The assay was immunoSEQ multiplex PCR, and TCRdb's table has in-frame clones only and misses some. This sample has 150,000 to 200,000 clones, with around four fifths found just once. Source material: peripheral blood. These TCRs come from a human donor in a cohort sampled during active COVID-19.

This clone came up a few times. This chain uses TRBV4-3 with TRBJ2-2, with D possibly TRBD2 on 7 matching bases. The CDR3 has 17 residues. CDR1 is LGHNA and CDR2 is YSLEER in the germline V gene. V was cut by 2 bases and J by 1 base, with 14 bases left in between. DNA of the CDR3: TGCGCCAGCAGCCAACATCGGGGGGCCCAGAACACCGGGGAGCTGTTTTTT. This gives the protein CASSQHRGAQNTGELFF.

In DNA form, the CDR3 reads TGTGCCACCAGCATACAGGGGGGGACTGAAGCTTTCTTT. It specifies CATSIQGGTEAFF. The chain has TRBV24-1 and TRBJ1-1, with 8 bases matching TRBD1. Trimming removed 7 bases from V and 5 bases from J; junction bases left unmatched: 5. Germline CDR1 KGHDR, CDR2 SFDVKD. The CDR3 covers 13 residues.

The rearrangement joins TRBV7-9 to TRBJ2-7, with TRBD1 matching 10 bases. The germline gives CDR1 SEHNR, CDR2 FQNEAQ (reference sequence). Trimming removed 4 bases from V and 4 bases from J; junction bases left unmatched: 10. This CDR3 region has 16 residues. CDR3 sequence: CASSSPLWTGGYEQYF. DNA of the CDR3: TGTGCCAGCAGCTCCCCCCTCTGGACAGGGGGTTACGAGCAGTACTTC. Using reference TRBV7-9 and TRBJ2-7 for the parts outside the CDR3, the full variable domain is DTGVSQNPRHKITKRGQNVTFRCDPISEHNRLYWYRQTLGQGPEFLTYFQNEAQLEKSRLLSDRFSAERPKGSFSTLEIQRTEQGDSAMYLCASSSPLWTGGYEQYFGPGTRLTVT.

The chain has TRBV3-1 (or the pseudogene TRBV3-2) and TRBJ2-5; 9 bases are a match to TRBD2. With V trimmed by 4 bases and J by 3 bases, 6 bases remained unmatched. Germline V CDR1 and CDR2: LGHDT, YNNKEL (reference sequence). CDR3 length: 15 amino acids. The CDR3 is CASSLSGGVKETQYF. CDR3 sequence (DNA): TGTGCCAGCAGCCTTAGCGGGGGAGTAAAAGAGACCCAGTACTTC.

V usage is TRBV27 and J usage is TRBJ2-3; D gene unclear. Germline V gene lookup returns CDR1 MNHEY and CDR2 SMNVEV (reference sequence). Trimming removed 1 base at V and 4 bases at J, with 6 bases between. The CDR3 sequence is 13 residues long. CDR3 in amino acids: CASSLYSADTQYF. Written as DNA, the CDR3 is TGTGCCAGCAGTTTATACTCTGCAGATACGCAGTATTTT.

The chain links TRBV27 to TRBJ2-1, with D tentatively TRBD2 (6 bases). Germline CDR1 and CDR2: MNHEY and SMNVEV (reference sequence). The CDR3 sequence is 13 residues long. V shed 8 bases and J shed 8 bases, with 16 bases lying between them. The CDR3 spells CASGTRGYDEQFF. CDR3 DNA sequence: TGTGCCAGCGGTACTCGGGGGTATGATGAGCAGTTCTTC.

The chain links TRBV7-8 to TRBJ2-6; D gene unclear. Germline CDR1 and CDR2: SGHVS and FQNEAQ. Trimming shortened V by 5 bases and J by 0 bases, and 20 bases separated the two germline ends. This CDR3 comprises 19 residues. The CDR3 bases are TGTGCCAGCAGCCCAAGGCACAGCCTCTACCCCTCTGGGGCCAACGTCCTGACTTTC. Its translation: CASSPRHSLYPSGANVLTF.

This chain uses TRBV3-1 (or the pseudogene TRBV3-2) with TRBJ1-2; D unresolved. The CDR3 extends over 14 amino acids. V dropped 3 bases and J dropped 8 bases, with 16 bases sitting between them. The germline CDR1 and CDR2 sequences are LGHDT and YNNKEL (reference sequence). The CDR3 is CASSQEVPAGGYTF. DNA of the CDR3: TGTGCCAGCAGCCAGGAAGTTCCGGCGGGCGGCTACACCTTC.

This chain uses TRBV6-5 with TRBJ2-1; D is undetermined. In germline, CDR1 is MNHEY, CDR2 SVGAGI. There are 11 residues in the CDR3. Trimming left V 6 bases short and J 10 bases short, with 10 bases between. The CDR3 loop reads CASRPLQEQFF. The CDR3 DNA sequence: TGTGCCAGCAGACCCCTACAGGAGCAGTTCTTC.

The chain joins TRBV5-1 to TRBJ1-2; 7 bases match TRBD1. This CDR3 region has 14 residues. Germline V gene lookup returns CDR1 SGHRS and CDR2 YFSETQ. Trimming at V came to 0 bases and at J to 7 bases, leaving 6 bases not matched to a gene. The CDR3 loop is CASSLDRGSSGYTF. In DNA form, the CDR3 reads TGCGCCAGCAGCTTGGACAGGGGCAGTTCTGGCTACACCTTC.

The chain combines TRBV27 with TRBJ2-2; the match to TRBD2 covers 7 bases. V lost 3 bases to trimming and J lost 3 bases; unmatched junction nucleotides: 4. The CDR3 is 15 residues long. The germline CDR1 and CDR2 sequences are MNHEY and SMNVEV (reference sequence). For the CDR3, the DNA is TGTGCCAGCAGTTTTGGCGGGAGATACACCGGGGAGCTGTTTTTT. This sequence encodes CASSFGGRYTGELFF.

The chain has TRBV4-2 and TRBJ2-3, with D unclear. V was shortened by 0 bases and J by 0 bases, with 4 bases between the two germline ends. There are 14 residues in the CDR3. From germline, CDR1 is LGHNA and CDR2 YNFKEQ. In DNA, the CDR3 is TGTGCCAGCAGCCAAGATCGTAGCACAGATACGCAGTATTTT. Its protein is CASSQDRSTDTQYF.

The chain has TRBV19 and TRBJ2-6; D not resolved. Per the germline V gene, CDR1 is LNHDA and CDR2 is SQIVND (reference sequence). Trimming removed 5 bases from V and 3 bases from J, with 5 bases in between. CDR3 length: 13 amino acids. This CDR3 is CASSPHGANVLTF. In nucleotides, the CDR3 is TGTGCCAGTAGTCCCCATGGGGCCAACGTCCTGACTTTC.

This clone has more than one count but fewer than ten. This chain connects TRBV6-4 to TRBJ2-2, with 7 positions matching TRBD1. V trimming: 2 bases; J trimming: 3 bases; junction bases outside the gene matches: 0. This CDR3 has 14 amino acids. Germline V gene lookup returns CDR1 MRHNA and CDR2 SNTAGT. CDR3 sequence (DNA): TGTGCCAGCAGTGACGGGACAGACACCGGGGAGCTGTTTTTT. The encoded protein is CASSDGTDTGELFF.

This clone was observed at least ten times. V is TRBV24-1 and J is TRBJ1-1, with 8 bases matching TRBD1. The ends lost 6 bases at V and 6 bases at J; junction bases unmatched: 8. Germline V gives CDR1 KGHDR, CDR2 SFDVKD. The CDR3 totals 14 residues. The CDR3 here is CATSNSDRAPEAFF. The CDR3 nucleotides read TGTGCCACCAGTAACTCGGACAGGGCCCCTGAAGCTTTCTTT.

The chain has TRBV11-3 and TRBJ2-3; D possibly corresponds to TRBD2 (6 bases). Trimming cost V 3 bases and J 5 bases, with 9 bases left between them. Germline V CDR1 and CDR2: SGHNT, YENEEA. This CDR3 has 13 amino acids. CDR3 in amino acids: CASSLAGQDTQYF. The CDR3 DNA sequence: TGTGCCAGCAGCTTGGCGGGGCAAGATACGCAGTATTTT.

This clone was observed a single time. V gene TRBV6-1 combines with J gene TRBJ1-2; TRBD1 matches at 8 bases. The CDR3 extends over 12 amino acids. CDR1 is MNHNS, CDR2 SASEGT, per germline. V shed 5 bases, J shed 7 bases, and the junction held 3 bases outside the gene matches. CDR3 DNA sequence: TGTGCCAGCAGTCCGACAGGGGTTGGCTACACCTTC. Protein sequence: CASSPTGVGYTF.

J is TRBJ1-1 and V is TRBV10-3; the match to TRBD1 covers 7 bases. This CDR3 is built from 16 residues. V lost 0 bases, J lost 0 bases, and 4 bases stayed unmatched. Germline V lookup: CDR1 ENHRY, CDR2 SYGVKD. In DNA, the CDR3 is TGTGCCATCAGTGAGTCTCCGGGACAGATGAACACTGAAGCTTTCTTT. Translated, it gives CAISESPGQMNTEAFF.

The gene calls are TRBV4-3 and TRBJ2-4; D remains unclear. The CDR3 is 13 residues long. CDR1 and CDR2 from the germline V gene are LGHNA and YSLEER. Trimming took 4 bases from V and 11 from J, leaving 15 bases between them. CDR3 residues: CASSPQLSSFQYF. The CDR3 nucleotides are TGCGCCAGCAGCCCGCAGCTAAGTAGCTTTCAGTACTTC.